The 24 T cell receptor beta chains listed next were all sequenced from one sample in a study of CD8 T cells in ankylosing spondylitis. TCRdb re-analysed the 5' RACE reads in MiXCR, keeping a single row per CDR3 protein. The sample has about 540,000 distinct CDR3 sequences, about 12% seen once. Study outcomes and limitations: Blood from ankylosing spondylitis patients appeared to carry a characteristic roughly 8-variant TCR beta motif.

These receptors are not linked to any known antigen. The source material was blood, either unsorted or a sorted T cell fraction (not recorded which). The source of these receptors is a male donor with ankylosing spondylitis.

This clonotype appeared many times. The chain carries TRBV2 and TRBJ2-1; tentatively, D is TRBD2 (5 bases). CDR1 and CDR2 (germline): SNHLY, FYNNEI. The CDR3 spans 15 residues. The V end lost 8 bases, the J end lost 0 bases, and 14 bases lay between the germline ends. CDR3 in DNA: TGTGCCAGCCCTAGAGCGGATCACTCCTACAATGAGCAGTTCTTC. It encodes CASPRADHSYNEQFF.

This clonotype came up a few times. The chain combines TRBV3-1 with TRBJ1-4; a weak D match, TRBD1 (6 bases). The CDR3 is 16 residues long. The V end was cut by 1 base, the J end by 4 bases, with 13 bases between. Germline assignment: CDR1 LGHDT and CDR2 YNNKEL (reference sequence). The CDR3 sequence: CASSQGWDKNNEKLFF. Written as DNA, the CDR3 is TGTGCCAGCAGCCAAGGATGGGACAAGAATAATGAAAAACTGTTTTTT.

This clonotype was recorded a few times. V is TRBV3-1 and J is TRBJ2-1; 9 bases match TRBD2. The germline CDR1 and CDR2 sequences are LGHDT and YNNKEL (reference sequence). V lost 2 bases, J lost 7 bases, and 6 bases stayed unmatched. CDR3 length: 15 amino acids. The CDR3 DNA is TGTGCCAGCAGCCAATGGGGGCGGGAGGGGAATGAGCAGTTCTTC. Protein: CASSQWGREGNEQFF.

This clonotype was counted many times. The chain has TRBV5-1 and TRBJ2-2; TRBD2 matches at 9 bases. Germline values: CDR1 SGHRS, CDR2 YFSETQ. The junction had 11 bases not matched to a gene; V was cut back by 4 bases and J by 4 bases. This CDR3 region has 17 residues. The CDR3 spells CASSLRLAVVRTGELFF. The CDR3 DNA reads TGCGCCAGCAGCCTAAGACTAGCGGTGGTCCGCACCGGGGAGCTGTTTTTT.

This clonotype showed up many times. The CDR3 protein is CASSLEGNSGNTIYF. The CDR3 DNA follows: TGCGCCAGCAGCTTGGAGGGTAACTCTGGAAACACCATATATTTT. The gene calls are TRBV5-1 and TRBJ1-3, with unresolved D. CDR3 length equals 15 residues. Germline V gives CDR1 SGHRS, CDR2 YFSETQ. V dropped 0 bases and J dropped 0 bases, with 7 bases sitting between them.

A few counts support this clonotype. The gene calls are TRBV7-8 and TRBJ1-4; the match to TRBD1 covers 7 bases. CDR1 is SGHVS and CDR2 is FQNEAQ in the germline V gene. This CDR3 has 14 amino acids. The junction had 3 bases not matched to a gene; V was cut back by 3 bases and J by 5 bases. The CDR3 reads CASSLGRGNEKLFF. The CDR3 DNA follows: TGTGCCAGCAGCTTGGGCAGGGGGAATGAAAAACTGTTTTTT.

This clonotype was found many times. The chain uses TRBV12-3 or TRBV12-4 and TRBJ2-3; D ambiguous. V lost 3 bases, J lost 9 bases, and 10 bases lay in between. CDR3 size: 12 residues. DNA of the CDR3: TGTGCCAGCAGTTTGACCCGACGCACGCAGTATTTT. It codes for CASSLTRRTQYF.

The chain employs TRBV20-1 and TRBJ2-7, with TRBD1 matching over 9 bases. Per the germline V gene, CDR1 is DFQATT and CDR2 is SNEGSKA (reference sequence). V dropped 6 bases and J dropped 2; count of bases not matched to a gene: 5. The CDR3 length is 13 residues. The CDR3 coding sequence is TGCAGTGCCGGGACAGGGTGGACCTACGAGCAGTACTTC. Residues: CSAGTGWTYEQYF.

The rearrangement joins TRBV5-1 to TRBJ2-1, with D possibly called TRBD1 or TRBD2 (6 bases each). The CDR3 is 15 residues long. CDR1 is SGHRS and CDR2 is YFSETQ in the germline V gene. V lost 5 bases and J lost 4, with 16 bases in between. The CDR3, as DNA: TGCGCCAGCAGTCTGGAGGGGGAGACGTACAATGAGCAGTTCTTC. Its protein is CASSLEGETYNEQFF.

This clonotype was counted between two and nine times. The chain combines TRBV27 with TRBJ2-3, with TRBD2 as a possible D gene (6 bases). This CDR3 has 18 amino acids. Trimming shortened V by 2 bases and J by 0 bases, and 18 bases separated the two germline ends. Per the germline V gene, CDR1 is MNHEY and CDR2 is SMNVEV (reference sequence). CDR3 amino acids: CASSLASGSGLSTDTQYF. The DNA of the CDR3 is TGTGCCAGCAGTTTAGCAAGTGGGAGCGGGCTTAGCACAGATACGCAGTATTTT.

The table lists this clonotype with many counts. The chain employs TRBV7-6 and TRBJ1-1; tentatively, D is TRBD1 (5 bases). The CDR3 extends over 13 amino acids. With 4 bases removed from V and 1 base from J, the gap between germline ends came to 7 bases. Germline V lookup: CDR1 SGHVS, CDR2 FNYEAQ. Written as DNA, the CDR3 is TGTGCCAGCAGCTCGGGGCCGAACACTGAAGCTTTCTTT. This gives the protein CASSSGPNTEAFF.

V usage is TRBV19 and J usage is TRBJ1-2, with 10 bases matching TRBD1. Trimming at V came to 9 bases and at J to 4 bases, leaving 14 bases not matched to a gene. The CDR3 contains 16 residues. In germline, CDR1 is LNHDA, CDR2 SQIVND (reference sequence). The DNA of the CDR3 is TGTGCCAGCCCATTAGAACCGGACAGGGGGTTCTATGGCTACACCTTC. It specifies CASPLEPDRGFYGYTF.

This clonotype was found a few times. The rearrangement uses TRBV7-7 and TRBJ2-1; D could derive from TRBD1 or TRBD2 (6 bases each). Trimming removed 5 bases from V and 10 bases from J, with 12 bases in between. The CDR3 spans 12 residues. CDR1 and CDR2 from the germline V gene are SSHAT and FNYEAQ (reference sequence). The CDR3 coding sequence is TGTGCCAGCAGCACACAGGGAGGCGAGCAGTTCTTC. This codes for CASSTQGGEQFF.

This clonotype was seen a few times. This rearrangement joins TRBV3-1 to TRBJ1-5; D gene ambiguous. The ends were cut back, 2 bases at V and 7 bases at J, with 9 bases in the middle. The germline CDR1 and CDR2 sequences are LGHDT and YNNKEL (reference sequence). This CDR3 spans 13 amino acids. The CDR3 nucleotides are TGTGCCAGCAGCCAACGGGGAGGGCAGCCCCAGCATTTT. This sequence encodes CASSQRGGQPQHF. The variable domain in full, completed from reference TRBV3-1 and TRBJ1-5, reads DTAVSQTPKYLVTQMGNDKSIKCEQNLGHDTMYWYKQDSKKFLKIMFSYNNKELIINETVPNRFSPKSPDKAHLNLHINSLELGDSAVYFCASSQRGGQPQHFGDGTRLSIL.

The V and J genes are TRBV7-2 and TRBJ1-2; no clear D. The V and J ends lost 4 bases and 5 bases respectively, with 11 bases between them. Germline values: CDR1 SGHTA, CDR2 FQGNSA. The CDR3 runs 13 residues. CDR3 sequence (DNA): TGTGCCAGCAGCTCCGCTTGGCAGTATGGCTACACCTTC. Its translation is CASSSAWQYGYTF.

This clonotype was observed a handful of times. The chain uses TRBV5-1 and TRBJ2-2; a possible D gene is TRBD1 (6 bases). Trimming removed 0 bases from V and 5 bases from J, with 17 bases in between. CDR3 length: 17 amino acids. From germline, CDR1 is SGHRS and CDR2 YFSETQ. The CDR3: CASSLEFWDMGTGELFF. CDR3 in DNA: TGCGCCAGCAGCTTGGAGTTTTGGGACATGGGTACCGGGGAGCTGTTTTTT.

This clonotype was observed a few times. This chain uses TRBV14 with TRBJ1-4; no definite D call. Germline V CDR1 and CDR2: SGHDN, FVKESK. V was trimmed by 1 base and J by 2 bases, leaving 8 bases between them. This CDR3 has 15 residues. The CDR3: CASSQVGGTNEKLFF. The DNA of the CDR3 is TGTGCCAGCAGCCAAGTAGGAGGCACTAATGAAAAACTGTTTTTT.

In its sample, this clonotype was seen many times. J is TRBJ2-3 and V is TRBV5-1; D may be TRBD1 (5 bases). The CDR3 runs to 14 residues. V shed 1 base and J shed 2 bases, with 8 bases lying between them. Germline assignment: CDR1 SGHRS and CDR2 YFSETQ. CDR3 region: CASSLQGPTDTQYF. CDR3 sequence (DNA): TGCGCCAGCAGCTTGCAGGGCCCCACAGATACGCAGTATTTT. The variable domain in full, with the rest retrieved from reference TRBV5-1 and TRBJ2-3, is KAGVTQTPRYLIKTRGQQVTLSCSPISGHRSVSWYQQTPGQGLQFLFEYFSETQRNKGNFPGRFSGRQFSNSRSEMNVSTLELGDSALYLCASSLQGPTDTQYFGPGTRLTVL.

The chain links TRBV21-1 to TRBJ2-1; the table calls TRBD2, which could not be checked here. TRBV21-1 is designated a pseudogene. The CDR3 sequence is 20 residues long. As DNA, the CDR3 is TGTGCCAGCAGCGAACGGACTAGCTGGTGTAACCCGAGCTCCTACAATGAGCAGTTCTTC. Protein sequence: CASSERTSWCNPSSYNEQFF.

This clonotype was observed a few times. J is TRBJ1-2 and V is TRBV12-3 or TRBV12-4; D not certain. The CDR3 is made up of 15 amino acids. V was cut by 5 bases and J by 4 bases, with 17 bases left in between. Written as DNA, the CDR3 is TGTGCCAGCAGTCGATCAGCAGGCCCTATCTATGGCTACACCTTC. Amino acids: CASSRSAGPIYGYTF.

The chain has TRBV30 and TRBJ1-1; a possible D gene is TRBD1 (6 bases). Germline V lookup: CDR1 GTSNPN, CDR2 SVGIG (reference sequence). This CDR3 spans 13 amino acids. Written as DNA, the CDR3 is TGTGCGTTTACCCGGACAGTGAACACTGAAGCTTTCTTT. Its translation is CAFTRTVNTEAFF.

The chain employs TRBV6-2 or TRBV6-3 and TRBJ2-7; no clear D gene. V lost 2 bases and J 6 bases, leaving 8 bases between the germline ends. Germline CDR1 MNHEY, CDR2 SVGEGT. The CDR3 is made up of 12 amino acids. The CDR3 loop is CASSYHGGEQYV. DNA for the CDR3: TGTGCCAGCAGTTACCACGGTGGCGAGCAGTACGTC.

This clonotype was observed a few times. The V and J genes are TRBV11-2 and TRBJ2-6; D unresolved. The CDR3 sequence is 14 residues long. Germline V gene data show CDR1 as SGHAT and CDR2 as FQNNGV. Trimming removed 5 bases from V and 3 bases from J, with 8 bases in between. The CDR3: CASSPWIGANVLTF. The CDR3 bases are TGTGCCAGCAGCCCTTGGATTGGGGCCAACGTCCTGACTTTC.

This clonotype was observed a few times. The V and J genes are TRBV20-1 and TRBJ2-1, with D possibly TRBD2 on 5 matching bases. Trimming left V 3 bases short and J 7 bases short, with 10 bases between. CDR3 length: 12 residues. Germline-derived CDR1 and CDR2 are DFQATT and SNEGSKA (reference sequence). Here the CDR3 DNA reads TGCAGTGCTAGCGGGAATAGGAATGAGCAGTTCTTC. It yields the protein CSASGNRNEQFF.